This T cell receptor (beta chain) was obtained from a study of a mutant IDH1 vaccine in newly diagnosed glioma (dated by TCRdb to the early 2020s). Notes on the research overall: The roughly 35 treated patients were roughly 62% male and roughly 40% female, with a mean age of approximately 38 years. Prior to enrollment, standard therapy consisting of radiotherapy alone, temozolomide alone, or radiochemotherapy with temozolomide had been administered to patients, with the combination being received by most patients. Peripheral blood was collected at six visits: V03 (baseline), V05, V07, V10, V12 and V13. Longitudinal TCRB deep sequencing was done for 25 treated patients, wherever samples were available for exploratory analyses.

Of note for this clone: Its recognized antigen is unknown. Per-base qualities were not stored, and no clone one base away is much larger.

From cysteine to phenylalanine, the CDR3 is 13 amino acids long. The sequence is cut down to CDR3 DNA, 39 bases in frame from base 1. Sequences SGHNT (CDR1) and YENEEA (CDR2) are obtained from the germline V gene. V lost 0 bases and J lost 6 bases; the stretch between them is 9 bases long. Receptor amplification or capture employed the immunoSEQ multiplex PCR assay. Rearranged TCR beta chain sequences were amplified with the hsTCRB Kit following the manufacturer's protocol. Sequencing of TCRB libraries was carried out on an Illumina MiSeq. As for how the authors treated the data: The kit vendor's proprietary platform handled demultiplexing, trimming and gene mapping. Sourced from immuneACCESS, this table was stored by TCRdb with only in-frame sequences that have V and J called. A share of the clones is absent; for the studies checked, an unresolved V gene accounts for under half, and the remainder has no known explanation. D and trimming come from the DNA, and the V and J calls and clone size come from that table. For this sample there are approximately 92,000 clones; 83% appear just once. The ten largest account for roughly 6.8% of the sample.

What this sample's time point label stands for: baseline, week 1 (first vaccination visit). Per the publication, the treatment or condition label means: pre-vaccination baseline after standard-of-care therapy. Donors had newly diagnosed WHO grade 3 or 4 IDH1-mutant astrocytomas with loss of nuclear ATRX. The samples were drawn from NOA16, a multicentre, single-arm, open-label phase I trial in Germany that tested a mutant IDH1 peptide vaccine in humans for the first time. For immunogenicity testing, the blood drawn at visit V03 was used as the baseline sample. The DNeasy Blood and Tissue Kit was used to extract genomic DNA from EDTA blood for TCRB sequencing. The full study reports these points: The authors noted that analyses of patient blood samples could not be reproduced because of sample limitations. No apparent relationship was observed between pseudoprogression and alterations in the top peripheral T cell clonotypes detected by TCRB sequencing. Across multiple MHC alleles, vaccine-induced immune responses were seen in roughly 93% of patients. Availability determined which PBMC samples were chosen for TCRB deep sequencing.

This TCR was sampled from a woman aged 50 to 60 with glioma. The sample here was PBMCs, taken from a glioma patient treated with radiotherapy, temozolomide or both. This chain is built from TRBV11-3 and TRBJ2-7; the D gene assignment is ambiguous. CDR3 protein: CASSLDEGSEQYF. The bases are TGTGCCAGCAGCTTAGATGAAGGTAGCGAGCAGTACTTC.